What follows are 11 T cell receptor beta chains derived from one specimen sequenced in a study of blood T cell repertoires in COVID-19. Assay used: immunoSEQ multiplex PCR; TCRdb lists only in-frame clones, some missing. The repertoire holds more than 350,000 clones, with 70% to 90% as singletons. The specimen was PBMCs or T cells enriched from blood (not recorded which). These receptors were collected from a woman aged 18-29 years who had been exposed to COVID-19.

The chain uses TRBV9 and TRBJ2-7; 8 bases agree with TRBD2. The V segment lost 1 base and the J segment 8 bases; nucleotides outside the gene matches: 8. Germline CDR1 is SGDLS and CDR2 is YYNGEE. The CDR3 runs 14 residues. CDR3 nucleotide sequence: TGTGCCAGCAGCGTAAGCGGGGGCCCTACGCAGCAGTACTTC. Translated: CASSVSGGPTQQYF.

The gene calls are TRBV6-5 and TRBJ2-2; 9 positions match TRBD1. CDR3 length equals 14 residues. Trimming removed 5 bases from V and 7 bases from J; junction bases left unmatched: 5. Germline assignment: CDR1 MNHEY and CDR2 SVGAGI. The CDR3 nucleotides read TGTGCCAGCAGTCCGGGACAGGGAAGCGGGGAGCTGTTTTTT. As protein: CASSPGQGSGELFF.

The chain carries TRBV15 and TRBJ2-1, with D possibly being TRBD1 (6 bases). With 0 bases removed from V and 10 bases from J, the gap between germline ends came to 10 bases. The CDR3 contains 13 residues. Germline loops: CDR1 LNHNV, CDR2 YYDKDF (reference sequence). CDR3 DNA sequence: TGTGCCACCAGCAGAGATGAGGACAGCGAGCAGTTCTTC. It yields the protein CATSRDEDSEQFF.

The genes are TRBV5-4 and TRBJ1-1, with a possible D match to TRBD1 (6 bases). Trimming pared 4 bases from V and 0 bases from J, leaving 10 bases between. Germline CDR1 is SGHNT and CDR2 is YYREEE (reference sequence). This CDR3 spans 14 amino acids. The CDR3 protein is CASSQQGLNTEAFF. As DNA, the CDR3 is TGTGCCAGCAGCCAACAGGGTTTGAACACTGAAGCTTTCTTT.

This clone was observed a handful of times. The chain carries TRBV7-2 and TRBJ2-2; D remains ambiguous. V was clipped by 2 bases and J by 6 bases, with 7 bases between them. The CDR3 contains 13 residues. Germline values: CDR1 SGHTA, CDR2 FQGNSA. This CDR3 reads CASSLQVPGELFF. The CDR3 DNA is TGTGCCAGCAGCTTACAGGTTCCCGGGGAGCTGTTTTTT.

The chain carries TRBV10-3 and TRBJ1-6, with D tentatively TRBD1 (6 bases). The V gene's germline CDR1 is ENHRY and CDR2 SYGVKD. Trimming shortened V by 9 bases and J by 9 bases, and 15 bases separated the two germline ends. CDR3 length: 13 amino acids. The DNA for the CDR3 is TGTGCCATATCATCAGGGGAAGGTTCACCCCTCCACTTT. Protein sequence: CAISSGEGSPLHF.

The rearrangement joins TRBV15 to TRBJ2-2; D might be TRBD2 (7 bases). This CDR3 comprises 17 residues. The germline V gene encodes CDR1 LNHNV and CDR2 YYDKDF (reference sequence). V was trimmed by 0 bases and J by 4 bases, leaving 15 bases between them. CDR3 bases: TGTGCCACCAGCAGAGATTACGGGGGGCCCGCCACCGGGGAGCTGTTTTTT. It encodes CATSRDYGGPATGELFF. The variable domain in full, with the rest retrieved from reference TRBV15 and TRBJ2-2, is DAMVIQNPRYQVTQFGKPVTLSCSQTLNHNVMYWYQQKSSQAPKLLFHYYDKDFNNEADTPDNFQSRRPNTSFCFLDIRSPGLGDTAMYLCATSRDYGGPATGELFFGEGSRLTVL.

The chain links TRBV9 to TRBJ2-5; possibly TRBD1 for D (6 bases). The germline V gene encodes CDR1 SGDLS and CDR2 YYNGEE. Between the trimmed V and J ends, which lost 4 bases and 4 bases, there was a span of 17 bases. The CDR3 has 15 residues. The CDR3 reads CASSQTTGPSETQYF. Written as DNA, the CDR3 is TGTGCCAGCAGCCAAACTACAGGGCCGTCAGAGACCCAGTACTTC.

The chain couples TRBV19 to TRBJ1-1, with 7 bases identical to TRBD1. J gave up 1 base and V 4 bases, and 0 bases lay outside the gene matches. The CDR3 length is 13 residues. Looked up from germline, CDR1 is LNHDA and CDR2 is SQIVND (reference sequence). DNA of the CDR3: TGTGCCAGTAGTAGGGACAGGAACACTGAAGCTTTCTTT. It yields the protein CASSRDRNTEAFF.

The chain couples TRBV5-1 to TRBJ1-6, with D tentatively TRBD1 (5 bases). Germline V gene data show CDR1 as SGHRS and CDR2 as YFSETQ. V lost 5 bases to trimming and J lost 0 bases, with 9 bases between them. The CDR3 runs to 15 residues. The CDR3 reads CASSQGSSYNSPLHF. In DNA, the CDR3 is TGCGCCAGCAGTCAGGGAAGCTCCTATAATTCACCCCTCCACTTT.

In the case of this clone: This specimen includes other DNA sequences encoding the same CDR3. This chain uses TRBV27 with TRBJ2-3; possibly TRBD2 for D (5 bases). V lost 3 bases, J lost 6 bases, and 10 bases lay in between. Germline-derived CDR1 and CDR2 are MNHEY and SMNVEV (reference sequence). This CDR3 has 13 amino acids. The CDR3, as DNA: TGTGCCAGCAGTTTCCAAGGCGGGGATACGCAGTATTTT. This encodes CASSFQGGDTQYF.